This T cell receptor (beta chain) derives from a study of neurological immune-mediated disorders. This clonotype was counted ten times or more. Its antigen remains unknown. The CDR3 extends over 14 amino acids. Per the germline V gene, CDR1 is SGHRS and CDR2 is YFSETQ. V dropped 5 bases and J dropped 1; count of bases not matched to a gene: 5. PBMCs numbering 2 million and stored at -80 C yielded the unsorted libraries. General study points: In HTLV-1-associated myelopathy, TCR clonal expansion was greatest, whereas multiple sclerosis had the least, falling below healthy controls.

5'RACE with 10-nucleotide random UMIs produced the cDNA. Over 170 million TCR-beta sequences from 15-18 subjects came from every sequencing run. A single record per CDR3 protein comes from TCRdb applying MiXCR to the 5' RACE reads. The sample has about 23,000 distinct CDR3 sequences, less than 15% seen once. What was sequenced was PBMCs. V gene TRBV5-1 combines with J gene TRBJ1-1; 7 bases match TRBD1. This clonotype was obtained from a woman aged 60-75 years with HTLV-1-associated myelopathy (HAM/TSP). DNA for the CDR3: TGCGCCAGCAGGGAGGGACAGCCGAACACTGAAGCTTTCTTT. Translated: CASREGQPNTEAFF.